The 21 T cell receptor beta chains below all came from one sample that was sequenced in a study of control samples from healthy donors and cancer patients (TCRdb year 2020). The method was the immunoSEQ multiplex PCR assay. TCRdb holds this immuneACCESS table with in-frame rearrangements only. Some clones are missing; in checked studies, unresolved V genes explain under half, and the rest has no known cause. This sample holds approximately 170,000 clones; roughly nine tenths were observed only once. The ten largest clones take up 0.68% of the sample. Sample: blood. These receptors were taken from a woman younger than 45 in good health.

J is TRBJ1-1 and V is TRBV6-5; TRBD1 might be the D (5 bases). The length of the CDR3 is 13 residues. Germline V gene lookup returns CDR1 MNHEY and CDR2 SVGAGI. Between the trimmed V and J ends, which lost 7 bases and 0 bases, there was a span of 9 bases. CDR3 bases: TGTGCCAGCACCCTGGGACTGAACACTGAAGCTTTCTTT. The encoded protein is CASTLGLNTEAFF.

This chain links TRBV6-1 with TRBJ2-2; D is possibly TRBD2 (6 bases). Germline V gives CDR1 MNHNS, CDR2 SASEGT. The CDR3 runs to 17 residues. V lost 4 bases to trimming and J lost 6 bases, with 21 bases between them. CDR3 bases: TGTGCCAGCAGTGCCCGGGGAACTAGCCTCAGGTCCGGGGAGCTGTTTTTT. Amino acids: CASSARGTSLRSGELFF.

This chain links TRBV19 with TRBJ1-1; the D is unclear. The germline CDR1 and CDR2 sequences are LNHDA and SQIVND (reference sequence). The CDR3 runs 11 residues. The ends were cut back, 6 bases at V and 2 bases at J, with 4 bases in the middle. The CDR3 nucleotides are TGTGCCAGTAGCCCCAACACTGAAGCTTTCTTT. It encodes CASSPNTEAFF.

This chain links TRBV28 with TRBJ2-3, with 13 nucleotides matching TRBD2. The germline CDR1 and CDR2 sequences are MDHEN and SYDVKM. Trimming cost V 6 bases and J 4 bases; bases outside gene matches: 10. CDR3 length equals 17 residues. CDR3 coding DNA: TGTGCCAGCAGCCGGTGGACTAGCGGGAGAGTCGCAGATACGCAGTATTTT. Protein product: CASSRWTSGRVADTQYF.

DNA of the CDR3: TGTGCCAGCAGTCAACGGACTAGCGGGACCACCTACGAGCAGTACTTC. The encoded protein is CASSQRTSGTTYEQYF. The chain carries TRBV6-6 and TRBJ2-7; 12 bases align to TRBD2. The CDR3 spans 16 residues. Per the germline V gene, CDR1 is MNHNY and CDR2 is SVGAGI (reference sequence). Trimming cost V 5 bases and J 2 bases; bases outside gene matches: 7.

The CDR3: CASSRESWAEQYF. Here the CDR3 DNA reads TGCGCCAGCAGCCGCGAATCTTGGGCCGAGCAGTACTTC. The gene calls are TRBV4-1 and TRBJ2-7; D unresolved. This CDR3 spans 13 amino acids. V gave up 4 bases and J gave up 6 bases, with 13 bases separating them. CDR1 is MGHRA and CDR2 is YSYEKL in the germline V gene.

The genes are TRBV18 and TRBJ1-4; possibly TRBD1 for D (6 bases). CDR1 and CDR2 from the germline V gene are KGHSH and LQKENI. V was shortened by 0 bases and J by 6 bases, with 8 bases between the two germline ends. The length of the CDR3 is 14 residues. CDR3 residues: CASSPPNRDEKLFF. CDR3 DNA: TGTGCCAGCTCACCACCGAACAGGGATGAAAAACTGTTTTTT.

The chain couples TRBV6-2 or TRBV6-3 to TRBJ2-5, with 12 nucleotides matching TRBD2. Trimming at V came to 6 bases and at J to 4 bases, leaving 12 bases not matched to a gene. CDR3 length: 17 residues. CDR1 is MNHEY, CDR2 SVGEGT, per germline. The CDR3 sequence is CASSRGPTSGSRETQYF. The DNA for the CDR3 is TGTGCCAGCAGCCGCGGACCGACTAGCGGGAGTCGAGAGACCCAGTACTTC.

A single count supports this clone. The V gene is TRBV10-3, the J gene TRBJ1-6; D might be TRBD1 (6 bases). The CDR3 length is 13 residues. V was trimmed by 9 bases and J by 8 bases, leaving 14 bases between them. Germline assignment: CDR1 ENHRY and CDR2 SYGVKD. CDR3 bases: TGTGCCATTAAACAGGGTTTGGATTCACCCCTCCACTTT. This encodes CAIKQGLDSPLHF.

V and J are TRBV7-3 and TRBJ2-1; D is unclear. The CDR3 has 13 residues. The V end was cut by 7 bases, the J end by 8 bases, with 15 bases between. In germline, CDR1 is SGHTA, CDR2 FQGTGA. The CDR3 is CASKERISDEQFF. The CDR3 nucleotides read TGTGCCAGCAAGGAGCGAATCAGCGATGAGCAGTTCTTC.

This clone showed up just once. The chain is built from TRBV3-1 (or the pseudogene TRBV3-2) and TRBJ2-7, with D uncertain. CDR3 length: 12 residues. Trimming stripped 1 base from V and 3 bases from J, with 4 bases between. In germline, CDR1 is LGHDT, CDR2 YNNKEL (reference sequence). The CDR3 DNA reads as TGTGCCAGCAGCCAAGTGCACTACGAGCAGTACTTC. Translation gives CASSQVHYEQYF.

CDR3: CASSLKASGPSTNEKLFF. CDR3 nucleotides: TGTGCCAGCAGCTTGAAAGCGTCAGGGCCCTCAACTAATGAAAAACTGTTTTTT. The chain recombines TRBV5-4 with TRBJ1-4; D might be TRBD1 (5 bases). CDR3 length: 18 residues. CDR1 is SGHNT and CDR2 is YYREEE in the germline V gene (reference sequence). The V gene lost 1 base and the J gene lost 0 bases, with 16 bases spanning the gap. The complete variable domain, with remaining parts taken from reference TRBV5-4 and TRBJ1-4, reads ETGVTQSPTHLIKTRGQQVTLRCSSQSGHNTVSWYQQALGQGPQFIFQYYREEENGRGNFPPRFSGLQFPNYSSELNVNALELDDSALYLCASSLKASGPSTNEKLFFGSGTQLSVL.

V is TRBV6-5 and J is TRBJ1-1; D not certain. Per the germline V gene, CDR1 is MNHEY and CDR2 is SVGAGI. The CDR3 totals 11 residues. With 6 bases removed from V and 5 bases from J, the gap between germline ends came to 7 bases. CDR3 in DNA: TGTGCCAGCAGGATGGGGACTGAAGCTTTCTTT. It translates to CASRMGTEAFF.

The chain links TRBV6-6 to TRBJ1-3; D unclear. V was shortened by 6 bases and J by 2 bases, with 8 bases between the two germline ends. The CDR3 extends over 13 amino acids. Germline V gene data show CDR1 as MNHNY and CDR2 as SVGAGI (reference sequence). CDR3 nucleotides: TGTGCCAGCAGCAGGTTGGCTGGAAACACCATATATTTT. It encodes CASSRLAGNTIYF.

The chain uses TRBV11-3 and TRBJ2-2; TRBD1 aligns across 9 bases. CDR1 is SGHNT and CDR2 is YENEEA in the germline V gene. Trimming took 4 bases from V and 6 from J; bases not matched to a gene: 9. CDR3 length equals 16 residues. The CDR3 DNA is TGTGCCAGCAGCTCCTTTCCGGGACAGGGCCCCGGGGAGCTGTTTTTT. Its translation: CASSSFPGQGPGELFF.

The chain links TRBV27 to TRBJ2-3, with TRBD2 matching 11 bases. The CDR3 has 19 amino acids. V was clipped by 4 bases and J by 5 bases; unmatched bases: 17. The V gene's germline CDR1 is MNHEY and CDR2 SMNVEV (reference sequence). The CDR3 nucleotides read TGTGCCAGCAGTTACAGGGGCCCAACTAGCGGGAGCCGCCTAGATACGCAGTATTTT. Amino acid sequence: CASSYRGPTSGSRLDTQYF.

J is TRBJ1-4 and V is TRBV6-5; D is unresolved. The germline V gene has CDR1 MNHEY and CDR2 SVGAGI. Trimming removed 7 bases at V and 4 bases at J, with 13 bases between. This CDR3 has 14 amino acids. The CDR3 DNA sequence: TGTGCCAGCACTTCGTTTAGTGGTAATGAAAAACTGTTTTTT. Protein product: CASTSFSGNEKLFF.

The chain has TRBV9 and TRBJ1-1; D is possibly TRBD1 (5 bases). Germline CDR1 reads SGDLS; CDR2 reads YYNGEE. The CDR3 covers 14 residues. V lost 0 bases and J 4 bases, leaving 10 bases between the germline ends. The CDR3 DNA follows: TGTGCCAGCAGCGTAGGCGGGGGTAGCACTGAAGCTTTCTTT. This translates into CASSVGGGSTEAFF.

V is TRBV21-1 and J is TRBJ2-7; TRBD1 reflects the table's D call only, with no check against the DNA. TRBV21-1 corresponds to a pseudogene. This CDR3 contains 13 residues. The CDR3 nucleotides read TGTGCCAGCAGGGGACAGGGTCCCTACGAGCAGTACTTC. Encoded protein: CASRGQGPYEQYF.

This clone was seen a few times. The chain combines TRBV28 with TRBJ1-6, with TRBD1 matching 10 bases. With V trimmed by 5 bases and J by 10 bases, 8 bases remained unmatched. Germline CDR1 is MDHEN and CDR2 is SYDVKM. This CDR3 is 15 amino acids long. Written as DNA, the CDR3 is TGTGCCAGCAGTGCCCGACAGGGGGCATGGTCACCCCTCCACTTT. It translates to CASSARQGAWSPLHF.

The chain uses TRBV14 and TRBJ2-5; D not resolved. The CDR3 length is 15 residues. V was shortened by 1 base and J by 5 bases, with 14 bases between the two germline ends. Germline CDR1 reads SGHDN; CDR2 reads FVKESK. This CDR3 is CASSQVFRRGETQYF. CDR3 in DNA: TGTGCCAGCAGCCAAGTGTTCCGGCGTGGTGAGACCCAGTACTTC.